This is a list of T cell receptor beta chains from one sample in a study of radiotherapy plus CTLA-4 blockade in lung cancer. Method: immunoSEQ multiplex PCR; TCRdb's copy keeps in-frame clones and lacks some. The table lists approximately 28,000 clones, more than 60% of them singletons, with about 7.7% in the top ten. The sequencing here drew on peripheral blood, taken from a patient treated with radiotherapy plus ipilimumab. These receptors were taken from a human donor with non-small cell lung cancer who had stable disease on radiotherapy plus ipilimumab. The CDR3 runs from the conserved cysteine through the conserved F or W. Fields, in order: V gene, D gene, J gene, clone size, CDR3 DNA, CDR3 protein. A D gene is named only where the DNA matches it firmly. The listing skips clone size in some rows; elsewhere it reads once, few, many or a size class.

>TRBV4-3|TRBD1|TRBJ1-2|.
TGCGCCAGCAGCCCAGGACAGGGAAATTCTCGTGGCTACACCTTC
CASSPGQGNSRGYTF
>TRBV7-9|.|TRBJ2-6|.
TGTGCCAGCCCCCCCGATAGGGGCAACTCCTTAGGGGCCAACGTCCTGACTTTC
CASPPDRGNSLGANVLTF
>TRBV5-4|TRBD1|TRBJ2-2|.
TGTGCCAGCAGCCTGGACAGGGTCGGCGGGGAGCTGTTTTTT
CASSLDRVGGELFF
>TRBV30|.|TRBJ1-1|.
TGTGCCTGGAACGGGGGGCCCCAAGGTACTGAAGCTTTCTTT
CAWNGGPQGTEAFF
>TRBV10-1|.|TRBJ2-5|.
TGCGCCAGCAGTGAGTCGGCAGGGCAAGAGACCCAGTACTTC
CASSESAGQETQYF
>TRBV10-3|.|TRBJ2-7|.
TGTGCCATCAGTTTGAATCAGGGTAGCCTTTTTTTC
CAISLNQGSLFF
>TRBV7-7|TRBD1|TRBJ2-2|.
TGTGCCAGCAGCAGGGACAGGGTAGGAACCGGGGAGCTGTTTTTT
CASSRDRVGTGELFF
>TRBV5-6|.|TRBJ1-1|once
TGTGCCAGCAGCTTCCGTAAGGGTGGGGACACTGAAGCTTTCTTT
CASSFRKGGDTEAFF
>TRBV19|TRBD2|TRBJ2-5|.
TGTGCCAGTAGTGACTCACTAGCGGGATATGAAGAGACCCAGTACTTC
CASSDSLAGYEETQYF
>TRBV6-6|TRBD2|TRBJ2-3|.
TGTGCCAGCAGTTACGGGACCCTAGCGGGGGGCGGTACGCAGTATTTT
CASSYGTLAGGGTQYF
>TRBV28|TRBD1|TRBJ1-3|few
TGTGCCAGCAGTTCAGGGACAGGGGCCCTCTCTGGAAACACCATATATTTT
CASSSGTGALSGNTIYF
>TRBV28|.|TRBJ1-3|.
TGTGCCAGCAGTTTATGGAGGGGCTCTGGAAACACCATATATTTT
CASSLWRGSGNTIYF
>TRBV5-1|.|TRBJ2-5|few
TGCGCCAGCAGCTTGGTCCCCCCCCAAGAGACCCAGTACTTC
CASSLVPPQETQYF
>TRBV6-4|.|TRBJ2-3|.
TGTGCCAGCAGTGACTCGACTGCAGTCACAGATACGCAGTATTTT
CASSDSTAVTDTQYF
>TRBV6-1|.|TRBJ1-3|once
TGTGCCAGCAGTTCCCAGGGGAGAAACACCATATATTTT
CASSSQGRNTIYF
>TRBV18|TRBD1|TRBJ1-5|once
TGTGCCAGCTCACTAGGGACAGGCGTCAATCAGCCCCAGCATTTT
CASSLGTGVNQPQHF
>TRBV11-2|TRBD1|TRBJ2-1|.
TGTGCCAGCAGCCTCCTGGGACAGGTCTTC
CASSLLGQVF
>TRBV9|.|TRBJ2-2|.
TGTGCCAGCAGCGTAGCGGTCGGGGAGCTGTTTTTT
CASSVAVGELFF
>TRBV19|.|TRBJ2-5|.
TGTGCCAGTCGTTCGACAGGAACCAACCAAGAGACCCAGTACTTC
CASRSTGTNQETQYF
>TRBV15|TRBD1|TRBJ1-2|.
TGTGCCACCAGCAGACGGACAGGGGCAAGTGGCTACACCTTC
CATSRRTGASGYTF
>TRBV7-2|.|TRBJ1-2|.
TGTGCCAGCAGCTTAGCACAGTATAACTATGGCTACACCTTC
CASSLAQYNYGYTF
>TRBV5-8|.|TRBJ1-1|.
TGTGCCAGCAGCTTGGGGCTGACGAACACTGAAGCTTTCTTT
CASSLGLTNTEAFF
>TRBV7-8|.|TRBJ2-1|once
TGTGCCAGCAGCTCCACAGTCGGGGCCGGGGATGAGCAGTTCTTC
CASSSTVGAGDEQFF
>TRBV6-5|TRBD1|TRBJ1-4|.
TGTGCCAGCAGGAACAGGGGTAGTTATGAAAAACTGTTTTTT
CASRNRGSYEKLFF
>TRBV4-2|TRBD1|TRBJ1-1|.
TGTGCCAGCAGCCAAGATTTAAGGGGGACAGTTGCTTTCTTT
CASSQDLRGTVAFF
>TRBV6-1|.|TRBJ2-1|.
TGTGCCAGCAGTCGAAAGACTGGGGATGAGCAGTTCTTC
CASSRKTGDEQFF
>TRBV10-1|TRBD1|TRBJ2-3|.
TGCGCCAGCAGTCAAACCGGGACAGGGCAACCCACAGATACGCAGTATTTT
CASSQTGTGQPTDTQYF
>TRBV10-3|.|TRBJ1-3|medium-sized
TGTGCCATCAGGATGACAGGTCTTGGGTCCTCTGGAAACACCATATATTTT
CAIRMTGLGSSGNTIYF
>TRBV11-2|TRBD2|TRBJ2-5|.
TGTGCCAGCAGCCCGGGACTAGGGGTAGAGACCCAGTACTTC
CASSPGLGVETQYF
>TRBV5-1|.|TRBJ1-6|.
TGCGCCAGCAGTTCCGGGACTATCAGTTCACCCCTCCACTTT
CASSSGTISSPLHF
>TRBV7-8|.|TRBJ1-1|.
TGTGCCAGCAGCGTAAGACATGAAGCTTTCTTT
CASSVRHEAFF
>TRBV13|TRBD1|TRBJ1-5|.
TGTGCCAGCAGCTTAGGCAGGGGGCGCAATCAGCCCCAGCATTTT
CASSLGRGRNQPQHF
>TRBV9|.|TRBJ2-1|.
TGTGCCAGCAGCGTAGAGGTTTTCAATGAGCAGTTCTTC
CASSVEVFNEQFF
>TRBV9|.|TRBJ2-2|.
TGTGCCAGCAGCCCCGACAGGTCCGGGGAGCTGTTTTTT
CASSPDRSGELFF
>TRBV6-5|TRBD1|TRBJ2-1|once
TGTGCCAGCAGTTCGTTGGGACAGTCCTACAATGAGCAGTTCTTC
CASSSLGQSYNEQFF
>TRBV4-1|.|TRBJ1-5|.
TGCGCCAGCAGCCAAGTCTGGGGAGGCAATCAGCCCCAGCATTTT
CASSQVWGGNQPQHF
>TRBV19|.|TRBJ1-1|.
TGTGCCAGCACCGGAGGGTGGAACACTGAAGCTTTCTTT
CASTGGWNTEAFF
>TRBV6-6|.|TRBJ2-1|.
TGTGCCAGCAGCCCCCCGGGGACCAACGGGGGTGAGCAGTTCTTC
CASSPPGTNGGEQFF
>TRBV15|.|TRBJ1-3|.
TGTGCCACCAGCAGAGTGAGAGGTGAACGCTCTGGAAACACCATATATTTT
CATSRVRGERSGNTIYF
>TRBV7-6|.|TRBJ1-6|.
TGTGCCAGCAGCCCAAGAGGGCAAAATTCACCCCTCCACTTT
CASSPRGQNSPLHF
>TRBV28|TRBD2|TRBJ2-5|.
TGTGCCAGCAGACCGGCTAGCGGGGGGGAAGAGACCCAGTACTTC
CASRPASGGEETQYF
>TRBV28|.|TRBJ1-2|.
TGTGCCAGCAGGCCCGCCCTAGACTATGGCTACACCTTC
CASRPALDYGYTF
>TRBV18|TRBD2|TRBJ2-1|.
TGTGCCAGCTCACCCCCGCGGAGCGGGGGGCTCTACAATGAGCAGTTCTTC
CASSPPRSGGLYNEQFF
>TRBV5-1|.|TRBJ2-1|.
TGCGCCAGCAGCCCCACCGTCGACAATGAGCAGTTCTTC
CASSPTVDNEQFF
>TRBV10-3|.|TRBJ1-2|.
TGTGCCATCAGTGAGCAGACAGCTCTAAACTATGGCTACACCTTC
CAISEQTALNYGYTF
>TRBV5-6|.|TRBJ2-5|.
TGTGCCAGCAGCTCCCAAGGAAAGGAGACCCAGTACTTC
CASSSQGKETQYF
>TRBV11-3|.|TRBJ2-1|.
TGTGCCAGCAGCCCCGGGACGGGACGGGGGGCAAGCTCCTACAATGAGCAGTTCTTC
CASSPGTGRGASSYNEQFF
>TRBV6-6|.|TRBJ2-3|.
TGTGCCAGCAGTTACTTCCTTGACACAGATACGCAGTATTTT
CASSYFLDTDTQYF
>TRBV4-3|.|TRBJ2-7|.
TGCGCCAGCAGCCAAGACAACTCCTACGAGCAGTACTTC
CASSQDNSYEQYF
>TRBV28|.|TRBJ1-5|.
TGTGCCAGCAGTTTAGCTGGGGGGGGCAATCAGCCCCAGCATTTT
CASSLAGGGNQPQHF
>TRBV7-2|TRBD1|TRBJ1-2|medium-sized
TGTGCCAGCAGCTTAGACAGGGGGCTAGTGGAACTCTATGGCTACACCTTC
CASSLDRGLVELYGYTF